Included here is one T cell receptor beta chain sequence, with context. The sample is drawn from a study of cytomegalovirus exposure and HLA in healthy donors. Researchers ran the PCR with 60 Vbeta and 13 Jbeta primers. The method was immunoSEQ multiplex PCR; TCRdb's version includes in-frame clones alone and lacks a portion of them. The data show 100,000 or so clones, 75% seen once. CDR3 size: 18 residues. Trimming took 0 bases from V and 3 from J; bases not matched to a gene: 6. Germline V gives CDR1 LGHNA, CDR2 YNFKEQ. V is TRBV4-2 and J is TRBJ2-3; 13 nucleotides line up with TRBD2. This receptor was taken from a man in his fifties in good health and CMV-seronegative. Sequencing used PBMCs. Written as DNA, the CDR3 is TGTGCCAGCAGCCAAGAATGGTGGACTAGCGGGAGAACAGATACGCAGTATTTT. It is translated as CASSQEWWTSGRTDTQYF.